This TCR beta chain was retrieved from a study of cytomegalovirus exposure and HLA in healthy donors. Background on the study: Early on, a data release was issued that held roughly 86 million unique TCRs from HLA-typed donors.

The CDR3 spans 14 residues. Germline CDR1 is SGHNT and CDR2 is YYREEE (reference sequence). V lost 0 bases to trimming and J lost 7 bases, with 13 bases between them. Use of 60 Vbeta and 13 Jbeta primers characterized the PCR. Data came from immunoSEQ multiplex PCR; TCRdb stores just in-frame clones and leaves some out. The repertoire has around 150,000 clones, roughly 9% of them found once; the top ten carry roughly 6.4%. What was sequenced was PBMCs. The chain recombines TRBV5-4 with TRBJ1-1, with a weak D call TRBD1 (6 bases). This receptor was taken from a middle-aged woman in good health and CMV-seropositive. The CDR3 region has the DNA TGTGCCAGCAGCTTGGGACAGGTCTCTCTTGAAGCTTTCTTT. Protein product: CASSLGQVSLEAFF.